This entry is about one T cell receptor (beta chain). Identification of naive CD8+ T cells rested on CD45RO-CCR7+CD27+CD95- status. These data are taken from a study of CXCR3-negative and CXCR3-positive naive CD8 T cells. TRB cDNA libraries were made by UMI-labeled 5' RACE. TCRdb re-called the 5' RACE reads, yielding one record per CDR3 amino acid sequence without DNA. The table lists more than 45,000 distinct CDR3 sequences. Germline assignment: CDR1 SEHNR and CDR2 FQNEAQ (reference sequence). The CDR3 consists of 15 residues. What was sequenced was naive CXCR3- CD8+ T cells from blood. The subset denotes: CD45RO-CCR7+CD27+CD95- naive CD8+ T cells lacking CXCR3 (TNR3-). The chain couples TRBV7-9 to TRBJ2-7; TCRdb calls TRBD1, which cannot be checked without DNA. The TCR sequence derives from a human donor in good health. Some clones in this sample may be carry-over from other donors' samples. CDR3 amino acids: CASSAPGTSSYEQYF.